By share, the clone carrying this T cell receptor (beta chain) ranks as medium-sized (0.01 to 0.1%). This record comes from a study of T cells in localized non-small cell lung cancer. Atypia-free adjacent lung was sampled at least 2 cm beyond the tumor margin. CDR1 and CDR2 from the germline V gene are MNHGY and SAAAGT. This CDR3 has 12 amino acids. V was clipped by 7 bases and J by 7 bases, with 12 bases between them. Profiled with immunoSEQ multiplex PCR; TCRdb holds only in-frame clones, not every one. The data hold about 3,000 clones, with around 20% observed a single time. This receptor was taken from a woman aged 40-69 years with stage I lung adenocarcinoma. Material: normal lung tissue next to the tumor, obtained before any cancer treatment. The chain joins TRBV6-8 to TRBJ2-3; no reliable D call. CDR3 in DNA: TGTGCCAGCAAGATAGGAGAAAATACGCAGTATTTT. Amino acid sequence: CASKIGENTQYF.